A selection of T cell receptor beta chains follows, all from one sample in a study of graft-versus-host responses after intestinal transplantation. Their target antigens are unknown. The data were produced by immunoSEQ multiplex PCR, yet TCRdb's version contains in-frame clones alone and is incomplete. Seen here are 80,000 to 85,000 clones, 91% observed once, and the top ten hold about 0.1%. The starting material was unstimulated CD4+ T cells sorted from spleen or lymph node cells, obtained before intestinal transplant. The receptor set was obtained from a human donor who received an intestinal transplant. The CDR3 runs from the conserved cysteine through the conserved F or W. Each record gives: D gene, J gene, clone size, V gene, CDR3 protein, CDR3 DNA. A D gene is named only where the DNA matches it firmly. Size is stated for part of the rows, as once, few or many counts, or as a class when the clone is expanded.

TRBD2	TRBJ2-3	NA	TRBV5-1	CASRGSGGDTQYF	TGCGCCAGCAGAGGTAGCGGGGGAGATACGCAGTATTTT
NA	TRBJ2-7	NA	TRBV20-1	CSARDPYEQYF	TGCAGTGCTAGAGATCCGTACGAGCAGTACTTC
NA	TRBJ1-3	NA	TRBV23-1	CASSQEGSGNTIYF	TGCGCCAGCAGTCAAGAGGGCTCTGGAAACACCATATATTTT
NA	TRBJ1-5	NA	TRBV27	CASSPWRGDGQPQHF	TGTGCCAGCAGTCCTTGGCGGGGGGACGGGCAGCCCCAGCATTTT
NA	TRBJ1-4	once	TRBV20-1	CSASRGEKLFF	TGCAGTGCTAGCCGGGGTGAAAAACTGTTTTTT
TRBD1	TRBJ1-3	NA	TRBV27	CASSPFRTGGSGNTIYF	TGTGCCAGCAGTCCCTTCCGGACAGGGGGGTCTGGAAACACCATATATTTT
NA	TRBJ2-7	NA	TRBV11-2	CASSLNQGPYEQYF	TGTGCCAGCAGCTTAAACCAGGGCCCTTACGAGCAGTACTTC
NA	TRBJ1-5	NA	TRBV10-2	CASSDTGPSNQPQHF	TGCGCCAGCAGTGACACAGGACCTAGCAATCAGCCCCAGCATTTT
NA	TRBJ1-5	NA	TRBV19	CASSIPYPTGSGQPQHF	TGTGCCAGTAGTATCCCTTATCCTACAGGGTCAGGTCAGCCCCAGCATTTT
NA	TRBJ1-1	NA	TRBV9	CASSYLVERNTEAFF	TGTGCCAGCAGCTACCTGGTGGAGCGTAACACTGAAGCTTTCTTT
NA	TRBJ1-1	NA	TRBV2	CASSEIMIGQRGTEAFF	TGTGCCAGCAGTGAGATTATGATTGGACAGCGGGGGACTGAAGCTTTCTTT
TRBD1	TRBJ2-3	NA	TRBV5-1	CASSSGQGTDTQYF	TGCGCCAGCAGCTCGGGACAGGGAACAGATACGCAGTATTTT
TRBD1	TRBJ2-7	NA	TRBV6-5	CASIRGSEQYF	TGTGCCAGCATCAGGGGGAGCGAGCAGTACTTC
TRBD2	TRBJ2-5	NA	TRBV5-4	CASSRPSGEQETQYF	TGTGCCAGCAGTCGGCCTAGCGGGGAGCAAGAGACCCAGTACTTC
NA	TRBJ2-3	NA	TRBV9	CASSAKQSTDTQYF	TGTGCCAGCAGCGCAAAACAGAGCACAGATACGCAGTATTTT
NA	TRBJ1-5	NA	TRBV2	CASSEEQGYNQPQHF	TGTGCCAGCAGTGAGGAACAGGGTTACAATCAGCCCCAGCATTTT
NA	TRBJ2-3	NA	TRBV27	CASSRTGGRTDTQYF	TGTGCCAGCAGTCGGACGGGGGGCCGCACAGATACGCAGTATTTT
NA	TRBJ1-1	NA	TRBV7-6	CASSLASLYGGEAFF	TGTGCCAGCAGCTTAGCCTCCTTGTACGGAGGGGAAGCTTTCTTT
NA	TRBJ1-2	NA	TRBV4-1	CASSPREANYGYTF	TGCGCCAGCAGCCCCAGGGAGGCTAACTATGGCTACACCTTC
TRBD1	TRBJ2-3	NA	TRBV6-5	CASSYSGQGKDTQYF	TGTGCCAGCAGTTACTCGGGACAGGGTAAAGATACGCAGTATTTT
NA	TRBJ1-2	NA	TRBV6-5	CASSESRVDYGYTF	TGTGCCAGCAGTGAAAGCAGGGTTGACTATGGCTACACCTTC
TRBD1	TRBJ1-2	NA	TRBV9	CASSVHSTGTGYGYTF	TGTGCCAGCAGCGTACACTCAACAGGGACAGGCTATGGCTACACCTTC
NA	TRBJ1-1	NA	TRBV6-5	CASSYEKLMNTEAFF	TGTGCCAGCAGTTACGAAAAGCTTATGAACACTGAAGCTTTCTTT
NA	TRBJ2-3	NA	TRBV11-3	CASSLLARDTQYF	TGTGCCAGCAGCCTTCTAGCGCGGGATACGCAGTATTTT
NA	TRBJ1-3	NA	TRBV5-6	CASSFLTIPSSSGNTIYF	TGTGCCAGCAGCTTTCTTACGATCCCGTCGAGCTCTGGAAACACCATATATTTT
TRBD1	TRBJ1-2	once	TRBV19	CASSIAGQGGGYTF	TGTGCCAGTAGTATCGCCGGACAGGGGGGTGGCTACACCTTC
NA	TRBJ1-1	NA	TRBV5-1	CASSFRGENTEAFF	TGCGCCAGCAGCTTCAGGGGTGAGAACACTGAAGCTTTCTTT
NA	TRBJ1-4	few	TRBV10-1	CASSDGWGDREKLFF	TGCGCCAGCAGTGACGGCTGGGGGGATCGTGAAAAACTGTTTTTT
TRBD1	TRBJ2-3	NA	TRBV7-9	CASSRTGQGSDTQYF	TGTGCCAGCAGCCGTACGGGACAGGGTTCGGATACGCAGTATTTT
NA	TRBJ2-7	NA	TRBV19	CASSSPAWEQYF	TGTGCCAGTAGTAGCCCAGCGTGGGAGCAGTACTTC
NA	TRBJ1-1	NA	TRBV19	CASTRGMGGNTEAFF	TGTGCCAGTACCCGGGGCATGGGGGGGAACACTGAAGCTTTCTTT
NA	TRBJ1-3	NA	TRBV11-2	CASSPQGTARGNTIYF	TGTGCCAGCAGCCCACAAGGGACTGCCCGTGGAAACACCATATATTTT
NA	TRBJ2-7	NA	TRBV2	CASNQGLDEQYF	TGTGCCAGCAACCAGGGTCTAGACGAGCAGTACTTC
NA	TRBJ1-6	NA	TRBV2	CASCVGGFNNSPLHF	TGTGCCAGCTGTGTCGGGGGTTTCAATAATTCACCCCTCCACTTT
NA	TRBJ1-2	NA	TRBV7-8	CASSLVFREGKNYGYTF	TGTGCCAGCAGCTTAGTATTTCGGGAAGGGAAGAACTATGGCTACACCTTC
NA	TRBJ2-4	NA	TRBV5-1	CASSLGGLLTKNIQYF	TGCGCCAGCAGTCTCGGGGGACTCTTGACCAAAAACATTCAGTACTTC
NA	TRBJ2-3	NA	TRBV30	CAWSLRLVVTDTQYF	TGTGCCTGGAGTTTAAGACTAGTGGTAACAGATACGCAGTATTTT
TRBD1	TRBJ2-2	NA	TRBV5-1	CASSSGQGGTGELFF	TGCGCCAGCAGCTCGGGACAGGGAGGCACCGGGGAGCTGTTTTTT
NA	TRBJ1-1	NA	TRBV7-8	CASSRQTNTEAFF	TGTGCCAGCTCCAGACAGACGAACACTGAAGCTTTCTTT
NA	TRBJ2-1	NA	TRBV9	CASSVGTFNNEQFF	TGTGCCAGCAGCGTCGGGACTTTTAACAATGAGCAGTTCTTC
TRBD1	TRBJ2-7	NA	TRBV7-2	CASSLRQGDYEQYF	TGTGCCAGCAGCTTACGACAGGGAGACTACGAGCAGTACTTC
TRBD2	TRBJ2-3	NA	TRBV5-1	CASSLRLAGGSTDTQYF	TGCGCCAGCAGCTTGCGACTAGCGGGGGGCAGCACAGATACGCAGTATTTT
NA	TRBJ1-1	NA	TRBV27	CASSSPVLTEAFF	TGTGCCAGCAGTTCTCCAGTGCTTACTGAAGCTTTCTTT
NA	TRBJ2-7	once	TRBV4-3	CASSLQVSYEQYF	TGCGCCAGCAGCCTACAGGTCTCCTACGAGCAGTACTTC
NA	TRBJ1-6	NA	TRBV6-1	CASISTAGLGSPLHF	TGTGCCAGCATCTCAACGGCGGGGCTTGGCTCACCCCTCCACTTT
TRBD1	TRBJ1-4	NA	TRBV19	CASSIVRQGNEKLFF	TGTGCCAGTAGTATAGTCCGACAGGGGAACGAAAAACTGTTTTTT
TRBD1	TRBJ1-2	NA	TRBV19	CASKALGQGSLLGGYTF	TGTGCCAGTAAGGCCCTCGGACAGGGCTCGCTCCTGGGAGGCTACACCTTC
TRBD1	TRBJ1-1	NA	TRBV7-2	CASSLDGQGGTEAFF	TGTGCCAGCAGCTTAGACGGGCAGGGGGGCACTGAAGCTTTCTTT
NA	TRBJ2-5	NA	TRBV15	CATGGETQYF	TGTGCCACCGGAGGAGAGACCCAGTACTTC